This T cell receptor beta chain was retrieved from a study of OX40 agonist ivuxolimab in advanced cancers. Study results and limitations: Partly responding patients at 0.1-3.0 mg/kg showed some of the smallest clonal expansion.

TCRdb's copy holds only in-frame clones and misses some; the assay was immunoSEQ multiplex PCR. The table records 80,000 or so clones, about 92% of them present only once. The V and J ends lost 0 bases and 4 bases respectively, with 16 bases between them. Germline loops: CDR1 MGHRA, CDR2 YSYEKL. This CDR3 contains 17 residues. This clone has just one count. Its antigen is not identified. This chain links TRBV4-1 with TRBJ1-5, with D unresolved. The sequencing used CD4+ or CD8+ T cells sorted from blood, collected in a trial of the OX40 agonist ivuxolimab. The source of this sequence is an adult with an advanced solid tumor such as melanoma, head and neck, liver or kidney cancer. The CDR3 DNA follows: TGCGCCAGCAGCCAAGATCCAGTCCGAAGGGCAAATCAGCCCCAGCATTTT. Protein product: CASSQDPVRRANQPQHF.